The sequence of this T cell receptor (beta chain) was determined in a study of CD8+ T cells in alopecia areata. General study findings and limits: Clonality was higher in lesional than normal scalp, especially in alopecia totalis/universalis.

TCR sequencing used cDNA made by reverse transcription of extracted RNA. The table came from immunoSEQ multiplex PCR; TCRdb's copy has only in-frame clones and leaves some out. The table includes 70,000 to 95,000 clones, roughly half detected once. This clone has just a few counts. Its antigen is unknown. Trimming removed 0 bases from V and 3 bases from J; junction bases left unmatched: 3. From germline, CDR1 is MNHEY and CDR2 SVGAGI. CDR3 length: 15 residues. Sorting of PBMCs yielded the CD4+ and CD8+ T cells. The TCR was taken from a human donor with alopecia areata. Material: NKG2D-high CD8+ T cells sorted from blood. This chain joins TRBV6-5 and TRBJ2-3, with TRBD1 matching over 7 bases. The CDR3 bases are TGTGCCAGCAGTTACTCGACAGGGTTGACAGATACGCAGTATTTT. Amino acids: CASSYSTGLTDTQYF.